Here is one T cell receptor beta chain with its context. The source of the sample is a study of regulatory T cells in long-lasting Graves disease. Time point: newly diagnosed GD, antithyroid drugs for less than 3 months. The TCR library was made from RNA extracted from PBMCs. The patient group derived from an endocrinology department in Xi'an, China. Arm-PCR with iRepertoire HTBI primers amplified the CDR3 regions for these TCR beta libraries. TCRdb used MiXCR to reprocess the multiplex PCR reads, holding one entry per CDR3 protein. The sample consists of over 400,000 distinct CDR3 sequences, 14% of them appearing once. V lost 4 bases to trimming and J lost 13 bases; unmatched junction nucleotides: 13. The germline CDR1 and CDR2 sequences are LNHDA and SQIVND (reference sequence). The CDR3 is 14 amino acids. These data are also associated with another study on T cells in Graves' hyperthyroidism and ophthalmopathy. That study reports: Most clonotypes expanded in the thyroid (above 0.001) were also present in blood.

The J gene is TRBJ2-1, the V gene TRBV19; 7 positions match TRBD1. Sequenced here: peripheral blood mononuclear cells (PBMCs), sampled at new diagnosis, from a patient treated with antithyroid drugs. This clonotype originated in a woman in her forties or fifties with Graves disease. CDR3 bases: TGTGCCAGTAGTAAGGCAGGGGGTTCAGGGCGCCAGTTCTTC. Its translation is CASSKAGGSGRQFF.